Below, 11 T cell receptor beta chains from the same sample are listed, as sequenced in a study of neoadjuvant anti-PD-1 for oral cavity cancer. Time point in this sample: after neoadjuvant nivolumab, at surgical resection. Measured with immunoSEQ multiplex PCR; TCRdb has only the in-frame clones, and not every one. The table includes over 14,000 clones, just under 75% detected once. The sequences come from PBMCs, collected after nivolumab (anti-PD-1) treatment. The receptors stem from a person aged 35 to 85 with oral cavity squamous cell carcinoma.

This chain connects TRBV5-5 to TRBJ2-3, with D unresolved. CDR1 is SGHKS, CDR2 YYEKEE, per germline (reference sequence). V lost 0 bases to trimming and J lost 0 bases, with 5 bases between them. This CDR3 contains 14 residues. This CDR3 reads CASSLASSTDTQYF. DNA of the CDR3: TGTGCCAGCAGCTTGGCCAGCAGCACAGATACGCAGTATTTT.

The gene calls are TRBV28 and TRBJ2-7; D perhaps matches TRBD1 (6 bases). Germline V CDR1 and CDR2: MDHEN, SYDVKM. This CDR3 is built from 13 residues. Trimming stripped 5 bases from V and 2 bases from J, with 10 bases between. DNA of the CDR3: TGTGCCAGCAGTCCCAGGGGCCCCTACGAGCAGTACTTC. Translated, it gives CASSPRGPYEQYF.

J is TRBJ1-1 and V is TRBV27; TRBD1 matches 7 bases. The CDR3 covers 16 residues. Trimming cost V 4 bases and J 2 bases; bases outside gene matches: 10. Germline V CDR1 and CDR2: MNHEY, SMNVEV (reference sequence). CDR3 DNA sequence: TGTGCCAGCAGTTCCCCTCTGACAGGGATAAACACTGAAGCTTTCTTT. It is translated as CASSSPLTGINTEAFF.

The chain employs TRBV10-3 and TRBJ1-3; no clear D. Germline V lookup: CDR1 ENHRY, CDR2 SYGVKD. The germline V and J ends were trimmed by 7 bases and 0 bases, with 10 bases remaining between them. The CDR3 has 14 residues. The CDR3 protein is CAIKAGTSGNTIYF. CDR3 DNA sequence: TGTGCCATCAAGGCAGGAACCTCTGGAAACACCATATATTTT.

The chain recombines TRBV7-2 with TRBJ2-1; D unclear. CDR1 is SGHTA and CDR2 is FQGNSA in the germline V gene. The germline V and J ends were trimmed by 4 bases and 6 bases, with 10 bases remaining between them. This CDR3 has 13 residues. This CDR3 reads CASSSSYGNEQFF. CDR3 in DNA: TGTGCCAGCAGCTCAAGCTACGGCAATGAGCAGTTCTTC.

The V and J genes are TRBV5-4 and TRBJ2-7; possibly TRBD1 or TRBD2 for D (5 bases each). V was shortened by 0 bases and J by 6 bases, with 19 bases between the two germline ends. The CDR3 totals 16 residues. Germline lookup yields CDR1 SGHNT and CDR2 YYREEE (reference sequence). CDR3 residues: CASSLGGSAGLSEQYF. The CDR3 region has the DNA TGTGCCAGCAGCTTGGGGGGGAGCGCCGGCCTAAGCGAGCAGTACTTC.

The chain combines TRBV19 with TRBJ2-7; perhaps TRBD2 as D (5 bases). This CDR3 spans 12 amino acids. Per germline, CDR1 LNHDA and CDR2 SQIVND (reference sequence). The V end was cut by 2 bases, the J end by 4 bases, with 6 bases between. CDR3 sequence: CASSIRGYEQYF. The CDR3 nucleotides read TGTGCCAGTAGTATACGAGGGTACGAGCAGTACTTC.

In its sample, this clone was seen a few times. The V gene is TRBV28, the J gene TRBJ2-1; 13 nucleotides match TRBD2. The CDR3 extends over 15 amino acids. Germline CDR1 reads MDHEN; CDR2 reads SYDVKM. J lost 7 bases, V lost 2 bases, and 2 bases had no gene match. The CDR3 DNA is TGTGCCAGCAGTTTAGTGACTAGCGGGGGGAATGAGCAGTTCTTC. The encoded protein is CASSLVTSGGNEQFF. Supplemented by reference TRBV28 and TRBJ2-1, the full variable domain reads DVKVTQSSRYLVKRTGEKVFLECVQDMDHENMFWYRQDPGLGLRLIYFSYDVKMKEKGDIPEGYSVSREKKERFSLILESASTNQTSMYLCASSLVTSGGNEQFFGPGTRLTVL.

The chain joins TRBV19 to TRBJ2-3; D is perhaps TRBD1 or TRBD2 (5 bases each). The CDR3 contains 12 residues. The V end lost 10 bases, the J end lost 6 bases, and 14 bases lay between the germline ends. Germline CDR1 and CDR2: LNHDA and SQIVND (reference sequence). CDR3 in amino acids: CATEVGTDTQYF. CDR3 sequence (DNA): TGTGCCACCGAGGTAGGGACCGATACGCAGTATTTT.

The chain links TRBV27 to TRBJ1-1; 9 positions agree with TRBD1. From germline, CDR1 is MNHEY and CDR2 SMNVEV (reference sequence). CDR3 length equals 18 residues. After removal of 1 base from V and 1 base from J, the junction contained 10 bases not matched to a gene. The CDR3 coding sequence is TGTGCCAGCAGTTTATTTGGGGAACAGGGGGCAGGGAACACTGAAGCTTTCTTT. Its protein product is CASSLFGEQGAGNTEAFF.

The rearrangement links TRBV25-1 to TRBJ1-5; D is ambiguous. The V gene lost 3 bases and the J gene lost 2 bases, with 8 bases spanning the gap. Germline values: CDR1 MGHDK, CDR2 SYGVNS. This CDR3 is 14 amino acids long. The CDR3: CASSEGLRNQPQHF. In DNA form, the CDR3 reads TGTGCCAGCAGTGAGGGTCTACGCAATCAGCCCCAGCATTTT. Full variable domain (rest looked up from reference TRBV25-1 and TRBJ1-5): EADIYQTPRYLVIGTGKKITLECSQTMGHDKMYWYQQDPGMELHLIHYSYGVNSTEKGDLSSESTVSRIRTEHFPLTLESARPSHTSQYLCASSEGLRNQPQHFGDGTRLSIL.